What follows is one T cell receptor beta chain and its context. This CDR3 is 16 amino acids long. Deletions cut 3 bases from V and 0 bases from J, with 13 bases between. The germline gives CDR1 SGDLS, CDR2 YYNGEE. This record comes from a study of blood T cell repertoires in COVID-19. Overall study: Nucleic acid was either cDNA or gDNA, and it came from T cells, B-cell-depleted T cells, or PBMCs.

The assay was immunoSEQ multiplex PCR, and TCRdb's table has in-frame clones only and misses some. Found here are 150,000 to 200,000 clones, 84% of them singletons; the top ten hold roughly an eighth. The chain employs TRBV9 and TRBJ1-3; TRBD1 might be the D (5 bases). This TCR was recovered from a young man with active or convalescent COVID-19. The sample comprised peripheral blood. CDR3 sequence (DNA): TGTGCCAGCAGCGGCTGGGGGGGACTCTCTGGAAACACCATATATTTT. It translates to CASSGWGGLSGNTIYF.